This TCR beta chain was identified in a study of shared clonotypes between healthy human individuals. Study-level results: For naive CD4 cells, 4% to 5% of clonotypes were shared across a handful of donors.

The CDR3 has 15 amino acids. Germline values: CDR1 KGHSH, CDR2 LQKENI. Trimming took 1 base from V and 5 from J, leaving 11 bases between them. Note on this clone: No antigen is known for it. The same CDR3 arises from other DNA sequences in this sample as well.

The repertoire was sequenced with immunoSEQ multiplex PCR; TCRdb's copy has only in-frame clones and lacks some. This table holds around 2,000,000 clones, 85% to 95% found once. Cells designated naive CD8 were CD45RO-negative and were positively selected for CCR7, with terminally differentiated effector memory CD45RA+ cells excluded. The rearrangement joins TRBV18 to TRBJ2-2; D uncertain. This receptor was identified in a man between 18 and 29 years old in good health. Some clones in this sample may be carry-over from other donors' samples. The specimen was naive CD8+ T cells from PBMCs. The chain's CDR3 is CASSPRPGATGELFF. The CDR3 nucleotides read TGTGCCAGCTCACCACGACCGGGCGCGACCGGGGAGCTGTTTTTT.